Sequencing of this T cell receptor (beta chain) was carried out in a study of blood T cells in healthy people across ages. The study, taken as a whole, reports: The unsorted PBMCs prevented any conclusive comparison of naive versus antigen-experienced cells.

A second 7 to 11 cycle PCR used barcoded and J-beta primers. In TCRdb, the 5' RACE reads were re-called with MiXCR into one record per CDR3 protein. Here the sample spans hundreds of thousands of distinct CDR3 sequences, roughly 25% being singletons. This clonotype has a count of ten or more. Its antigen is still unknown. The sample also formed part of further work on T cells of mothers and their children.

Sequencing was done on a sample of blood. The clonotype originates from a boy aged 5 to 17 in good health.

DNA of the CDR3: TGTGCCAGCAGCGCGTCGAAGGCACCGGGACTAGCGGGGGTTACAGATACGCAGTATTTT. Translating it yields CASSASKAPGLAGVTDTQYF. The chain recombines TRBV9 with TRBJ2-3; 14 positions agree with TRBD2. There are 20 residues in the CDR3. V was clipped by 3 bases and J by 3 bases; unmatched bases: 15. The germline V gene has CDR1 SGDLS and CDR2 YYNGEE.